This T cell receptor beta chain was sequenced for a study of blood T cell repertoires in COVID-19. Study at large: Acute-phase and convalescent COVID-19 samples originated in the United States, Italy and Spain.

The CDR3 extends over 15 amino acids. Looked up from germline, CDR1 is LGHDT and CDR2 is YNNKEL (reference sequence). V dropped 1 base and J dropped 2; count of bases not matched to a gene: 0. In the original workflow: From reference gene primer amplification, estimates of nucleated cell counts were derived. Method: immunoSEQ multiplex PCR; TCRdb's copy keeps in-frame clones and lacks some. The DNA was the basis for D and trimming; V, J and clone size are from that table. This table has about 160,000 clones, about nine tenths appearing once. The chain couples TRBV3-1 (or the pseudogene TRBV3-2) to TRBJ1-4; 8 positions agree with TRBD1. The specimen sequenced was peripheral blood. This clonotype was sampled from a man aged 55 to 70 with active or convalescent COVID-19. Here the CDR3 DNA reads TGTGCCAGCAGCCAAGGGACAGGGACTAATGAAAAACTGTTTTTT. Protein sequence: CASSQGTGTNEKLFF.